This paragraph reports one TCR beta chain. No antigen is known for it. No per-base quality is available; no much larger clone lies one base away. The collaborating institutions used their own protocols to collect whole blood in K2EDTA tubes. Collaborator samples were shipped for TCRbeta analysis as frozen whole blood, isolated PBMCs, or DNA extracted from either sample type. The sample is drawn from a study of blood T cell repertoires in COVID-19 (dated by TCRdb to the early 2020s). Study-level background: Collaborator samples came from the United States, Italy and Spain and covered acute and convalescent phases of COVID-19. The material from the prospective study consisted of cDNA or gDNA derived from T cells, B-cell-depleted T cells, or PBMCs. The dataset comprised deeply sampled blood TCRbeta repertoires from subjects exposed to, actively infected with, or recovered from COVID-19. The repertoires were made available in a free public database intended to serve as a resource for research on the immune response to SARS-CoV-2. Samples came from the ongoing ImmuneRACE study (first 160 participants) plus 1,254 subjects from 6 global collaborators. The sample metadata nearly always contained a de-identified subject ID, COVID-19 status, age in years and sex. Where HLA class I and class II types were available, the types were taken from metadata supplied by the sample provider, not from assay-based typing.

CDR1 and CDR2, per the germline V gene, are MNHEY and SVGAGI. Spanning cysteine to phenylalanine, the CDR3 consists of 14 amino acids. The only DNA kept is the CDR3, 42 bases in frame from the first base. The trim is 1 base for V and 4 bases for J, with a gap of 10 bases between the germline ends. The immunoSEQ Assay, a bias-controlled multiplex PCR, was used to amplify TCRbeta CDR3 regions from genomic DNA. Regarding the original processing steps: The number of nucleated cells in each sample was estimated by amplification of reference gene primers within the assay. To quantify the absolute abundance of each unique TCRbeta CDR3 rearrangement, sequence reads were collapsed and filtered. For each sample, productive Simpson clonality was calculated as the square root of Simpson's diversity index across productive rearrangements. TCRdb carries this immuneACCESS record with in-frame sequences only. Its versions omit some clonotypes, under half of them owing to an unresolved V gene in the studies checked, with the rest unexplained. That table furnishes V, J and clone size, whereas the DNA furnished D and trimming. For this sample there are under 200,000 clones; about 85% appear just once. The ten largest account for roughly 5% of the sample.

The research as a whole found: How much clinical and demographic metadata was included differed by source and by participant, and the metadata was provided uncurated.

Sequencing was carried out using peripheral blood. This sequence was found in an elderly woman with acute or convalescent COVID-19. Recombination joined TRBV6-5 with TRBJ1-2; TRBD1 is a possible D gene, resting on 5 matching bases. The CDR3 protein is CASSYYRGLYGYTF. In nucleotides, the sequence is TGTGCCAGCAGTTACTATCGGGGACTCTATGGCTACACCTTC.